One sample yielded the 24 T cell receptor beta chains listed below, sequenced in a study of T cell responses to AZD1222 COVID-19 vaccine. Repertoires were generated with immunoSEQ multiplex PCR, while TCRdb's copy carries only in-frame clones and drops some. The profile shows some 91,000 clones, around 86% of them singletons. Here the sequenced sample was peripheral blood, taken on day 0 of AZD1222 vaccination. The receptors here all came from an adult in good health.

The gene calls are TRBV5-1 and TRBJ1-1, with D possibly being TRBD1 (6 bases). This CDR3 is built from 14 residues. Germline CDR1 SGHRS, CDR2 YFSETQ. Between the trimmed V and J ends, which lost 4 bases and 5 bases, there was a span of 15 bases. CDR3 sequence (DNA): TGCGCCAGCAGCAGCGGACAGCTAGGGACTGAAGCTTTCTTT. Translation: CASSSGQLGTEAFF.

The CDR3 DNA is TGTGCCAGTAGTAAGGACAGGGGCGGGGACACTGAAGCTTTCTTT. Its translation: CASSKDRGGDTEAFF. The chain carries TRBV19 and TRBJ1-1; 9 nucleotides line up with TRBD1. This CDR3 is built from 15 residues. Per germline, CDR1 LNHDA and CDR2 SQIVND (reference sequence). Germline trimming cut 4 bases from V and 3 bases from J; bases unmatched to any gene: 6.

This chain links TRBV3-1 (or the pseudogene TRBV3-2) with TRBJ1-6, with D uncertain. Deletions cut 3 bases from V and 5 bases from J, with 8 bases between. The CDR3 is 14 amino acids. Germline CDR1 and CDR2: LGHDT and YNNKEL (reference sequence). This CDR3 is CASSQGSHNSPLHF. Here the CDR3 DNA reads TGTGCCAGCAGCCAGGGTAGCCATAATTCACCCCTCCACTTT.

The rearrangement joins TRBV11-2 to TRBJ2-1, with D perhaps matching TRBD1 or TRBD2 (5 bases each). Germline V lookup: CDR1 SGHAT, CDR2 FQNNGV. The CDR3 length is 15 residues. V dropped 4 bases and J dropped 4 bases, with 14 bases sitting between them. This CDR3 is CASSSAGTEYNEQFF. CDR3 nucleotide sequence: TGTGCCAGCAGCTCCGCCGGGACGGAATACAATGAGCAGTTCTTC.

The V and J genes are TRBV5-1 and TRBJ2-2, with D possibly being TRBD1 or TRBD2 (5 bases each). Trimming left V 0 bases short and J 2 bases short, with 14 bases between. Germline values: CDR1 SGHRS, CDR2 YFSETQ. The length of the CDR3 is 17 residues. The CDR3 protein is CASSLVLPGTNTGELFF. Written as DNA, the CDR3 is TGCGCCAGCAGCTTGGTTCTACCAGGGACCAACACCGGGGAGCTGTTTTTT. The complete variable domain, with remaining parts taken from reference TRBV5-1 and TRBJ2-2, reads KAGVTQTPRYLIKTRGQQVTLSCSPISGHRSVSWYQQTPGQGLQFLFEYFSETQRNKGNFPGRFSGRQFSNSRSEMNVSTLELGDSALYLCASSLVLPGTNTGELFFGEGSRLTVL.

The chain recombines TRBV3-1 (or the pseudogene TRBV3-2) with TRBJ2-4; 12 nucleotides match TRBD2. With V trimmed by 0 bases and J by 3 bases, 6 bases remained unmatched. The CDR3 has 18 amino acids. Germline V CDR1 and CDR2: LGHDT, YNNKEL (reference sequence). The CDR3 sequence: CASSQDLAGGFFKNIQYF. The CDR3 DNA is TGTGCCAGCAGCCAAGATCTAGCGGGGGGGTTTTTCAAAAACATTCAGTACTTC.

CDR3 sequence (DNA): TGTGCTAGTGGTTCCCAAAAAGGGGGTTTGGAGTATGGCTACACCTTC. Residues: CASGSQKGGLEYGYTF. The genes are TRBV12-5 and TRBJ1-2; tentatively, D is TRBD1 (6 bases). The V end lost 4 bases, the J end lost 5 bases, and 20 bases lay between the germline ends. CDR3 length: 16 amino acids. The germline gives CDR1 LGHNT, CDR2 FRNRAP. Drawing the rest from reference TRBV12-5 and TRBJ1-2, the complete variable domain is DARVTQTPRHKVTEMGQEVTMRCQPILGHNTVFWYRQTMMQGLELLAYFRNRAPLDDSGMPKDRFSAEMPDATLATLKIQPSEPRDSAVYFCASGSQKGGLEYGYTFGSGTRLTVV.

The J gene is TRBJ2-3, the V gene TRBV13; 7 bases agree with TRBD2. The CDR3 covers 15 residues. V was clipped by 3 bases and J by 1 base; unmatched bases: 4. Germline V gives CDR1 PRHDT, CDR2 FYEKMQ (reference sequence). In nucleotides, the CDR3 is TGTGCCAGCAGCTTCAGGGAGGGTCGCACAGATACGCAGTATTTT. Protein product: CASSFREGRTDTQYF.

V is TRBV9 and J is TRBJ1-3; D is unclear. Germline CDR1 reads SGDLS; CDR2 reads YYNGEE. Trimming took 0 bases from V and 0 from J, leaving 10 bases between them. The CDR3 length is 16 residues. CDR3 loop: CASSVEDASSGNTIYF. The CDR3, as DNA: TGTGCCAGCAGCGTAGAGGACGCCAGCTCTGGAAACACCATATATTTT.

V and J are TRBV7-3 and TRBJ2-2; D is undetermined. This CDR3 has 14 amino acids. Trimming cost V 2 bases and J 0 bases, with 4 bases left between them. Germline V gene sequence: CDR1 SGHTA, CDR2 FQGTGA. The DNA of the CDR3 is TGTGCCAGCAGCTTAGGGGCGAACACCGGGGAGCTGTTTTTT. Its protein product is CASSLGANTGELFF.

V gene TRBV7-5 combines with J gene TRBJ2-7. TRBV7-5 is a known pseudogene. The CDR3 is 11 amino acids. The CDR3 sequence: CARSLGYEQYF. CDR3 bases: TGTGCCAGAAGCTTAGGCTACGAGCAGTACTTC.

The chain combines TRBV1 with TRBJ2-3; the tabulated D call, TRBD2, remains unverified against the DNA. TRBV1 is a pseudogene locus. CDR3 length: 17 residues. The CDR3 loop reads CTSSQDPAGEPTDTQYF. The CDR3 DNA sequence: TGCACCAGCAGCCAAGATCCCGCGGGGGAGCCCACAGATACGCAGTATTTT.

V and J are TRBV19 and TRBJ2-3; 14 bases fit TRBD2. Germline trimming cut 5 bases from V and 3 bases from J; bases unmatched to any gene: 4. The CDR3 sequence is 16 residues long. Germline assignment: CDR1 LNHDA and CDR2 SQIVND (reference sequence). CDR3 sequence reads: CASSSWTSGRTDTQYF. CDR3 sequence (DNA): TGTGCCAGTAGTTCTTGGACTAGCGGGAGGACAGATACGCAGTATTTT.

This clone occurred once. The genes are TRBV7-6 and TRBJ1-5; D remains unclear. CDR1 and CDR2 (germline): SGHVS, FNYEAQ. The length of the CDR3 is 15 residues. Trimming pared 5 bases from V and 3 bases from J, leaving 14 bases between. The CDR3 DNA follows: TGTGCCAGCAGCCGAGAGCCGGGTTTCAATCAGCCCCAGCATTTT. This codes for CASSREPGFNQPQHF.

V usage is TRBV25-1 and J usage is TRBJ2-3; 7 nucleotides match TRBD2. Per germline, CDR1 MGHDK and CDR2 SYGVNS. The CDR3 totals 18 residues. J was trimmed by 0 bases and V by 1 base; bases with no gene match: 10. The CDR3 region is CASSESLGGGPSTDTQYF. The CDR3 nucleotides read TGTGCCAGCAGTGAATCTCTTGGCGGGGGACCTAGCACAGATACGCAGTATTTT. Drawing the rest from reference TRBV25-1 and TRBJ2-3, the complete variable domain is EADIYQTPRYLVIGTGKKITLECSQTMGHDKMYWYQQDPGMELHLIHYSYGVNSTEKGDLSSESTVSRIRTEHFPLTLESARPSHTSQYLCASSESLGGGPSTDTQYFGPGTRLTVL.

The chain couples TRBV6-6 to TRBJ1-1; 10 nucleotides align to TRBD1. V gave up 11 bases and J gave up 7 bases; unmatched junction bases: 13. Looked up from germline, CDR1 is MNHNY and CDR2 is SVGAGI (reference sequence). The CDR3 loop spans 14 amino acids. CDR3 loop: CAGGTGVMGGEAFF. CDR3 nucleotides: TGTGCCGGCGGGACAGGGGTAATGGGGGGTGAAGCTTTCTTT.

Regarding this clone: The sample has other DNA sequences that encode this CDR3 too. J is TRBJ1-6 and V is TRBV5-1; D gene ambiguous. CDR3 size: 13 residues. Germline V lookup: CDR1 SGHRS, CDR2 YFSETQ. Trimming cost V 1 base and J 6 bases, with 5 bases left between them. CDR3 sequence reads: CASSLTGNSPLHF. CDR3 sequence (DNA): TGCGCCAGCAGCTTGACGGGTAATTCACCCCTCCACTTT.

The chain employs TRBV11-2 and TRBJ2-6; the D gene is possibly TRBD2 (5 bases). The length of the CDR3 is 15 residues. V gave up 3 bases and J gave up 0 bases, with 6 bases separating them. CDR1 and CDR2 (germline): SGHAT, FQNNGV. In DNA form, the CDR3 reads TGTGCCAGCAGCTTGGACTTCTCTGGGGCCAACGTCCTGACTTTC. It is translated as CASSLDFSGANVLTF.

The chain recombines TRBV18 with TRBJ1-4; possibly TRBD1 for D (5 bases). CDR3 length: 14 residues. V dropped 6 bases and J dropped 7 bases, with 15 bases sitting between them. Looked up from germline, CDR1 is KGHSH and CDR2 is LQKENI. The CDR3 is CASSPGQGREKLFF. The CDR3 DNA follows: TGTGCCAGCTCCCCAGGACAAGGGCGTGAAAAACTGTTTTTT.

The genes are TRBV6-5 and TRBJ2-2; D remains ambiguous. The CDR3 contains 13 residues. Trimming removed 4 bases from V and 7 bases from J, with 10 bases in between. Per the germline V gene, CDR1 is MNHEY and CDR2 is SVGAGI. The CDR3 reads CASSFGVVGELFF. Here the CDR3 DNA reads TGTGCCAGCAGTTTCGGAGTAGTCGGGGAGCTGTTTTTT.

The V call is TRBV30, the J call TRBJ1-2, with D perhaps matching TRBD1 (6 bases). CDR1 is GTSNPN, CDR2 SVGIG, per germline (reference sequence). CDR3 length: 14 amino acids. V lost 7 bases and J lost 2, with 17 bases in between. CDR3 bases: TGTGCCTCGAATGGGGACACCGCCAACTATGGCTACACCTTC. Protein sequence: CASNGDTANYGYTF.

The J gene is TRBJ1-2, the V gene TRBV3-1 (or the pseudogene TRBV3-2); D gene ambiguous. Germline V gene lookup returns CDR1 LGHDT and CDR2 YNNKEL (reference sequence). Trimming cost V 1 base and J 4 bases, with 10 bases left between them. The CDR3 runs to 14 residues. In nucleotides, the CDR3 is TGTGCCAGCAGCCAAGTTCCGTACTCCTATGGCTACACCTTC. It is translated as CASSQVPYSYGYTF.

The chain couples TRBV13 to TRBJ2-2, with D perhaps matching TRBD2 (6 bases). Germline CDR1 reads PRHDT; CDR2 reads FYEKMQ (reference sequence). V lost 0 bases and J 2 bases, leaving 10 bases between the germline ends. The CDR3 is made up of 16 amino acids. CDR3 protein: CASSLGLAVNTGELFF. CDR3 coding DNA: TGTGCCAGCAGCTTAGGACTAGCTGTAAACACCGGGGAGCTGTTTTTT.

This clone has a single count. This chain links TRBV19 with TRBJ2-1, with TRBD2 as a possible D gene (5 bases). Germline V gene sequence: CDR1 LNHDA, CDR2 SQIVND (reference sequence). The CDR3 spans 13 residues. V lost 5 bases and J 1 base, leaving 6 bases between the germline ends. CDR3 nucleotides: TGTGCCAGTAGTCCGGGGTCCTACAATGAGCAGTTCTTC. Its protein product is CASSPGSYNEQFF. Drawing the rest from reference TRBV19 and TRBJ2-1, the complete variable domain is DGGITQSPKYLFRKEGQNVTLSCEQNLNHDAMYWYRQDPGQGLRLIYYSQIVNDFQKGDIAEGYSVSREKKESFPLTVTSAQKNPTAFYLCASSPGSYNEQFFGPGTRLTVL.